This T cell receptor (beta chain) was sequenced in a study of T cell repertoires in cytomegalovirus infection. MiXCR, run by TCRdb on the reads, gives a single entry per CDR3 protein. The sample yields approximately 260,000 distinct CDR3 sequences, over 15% seen once. This clonotype was sampled from a human donor in good health (CMV status not recorded). Some clones in this sample may be carry-over from other donors' samples. Sequencing was done on a sample of CD8+ T cells from PBMCs.

The CDR3 region has the DNA TGCAGTGCTACTAAACAGGGTACCGTCCAAGAGACCCAGTACTTC. Translated: CSATKQGTVQETQYF. The chain uses TRBV20-1 and TRBJ2-5; TRBD1 might be the D (6 bases). This CDR3 comprises 15 residues. The V end was cut by 4 bases, the J end by 1 base, with 16 bases between. Germline V gene data show CDR1 as DFQATT and CDR2 as SNEGSKA (reference sequence).